These T cell receptor beta chains were read from a single sample in a study of blood T cell repertoires in COVID-19. Sequenced by immunoSEQ multiplex PCR; TCRdb stores in-frame clones only, minus some. The sample has about 71,000 clones; approximately 90% are singletons. The material sequenced was peripheral blood. Receptors were obtained from a man in his thirties or forties with acute or convalescent COVID-19. The CDR3 runs from the conserved cysteine through the conserved F or W. Each record gives: J gene, clone size, D gene, V gene, CDR3 protein, CDR3 DNA. A D gene is named only where the DNA matches it firmly. Rows may omit the clone size; those that give it use once, few, many or a size class.

J: TRBJ1-6
size: NA
D: TRBD1
V: TRBV6-5
CDR3: CASSYAQGYRNSPLHF
DNA: TGTGCCAGCAGTTACGCACAGGGGTATAGGAACTCACCCCTCCACTTT

J: TRBJ1-4
size: NA
D: NA
V: TRBV28
CDR3: CASSDTQAANEKLFF
DNA: TGTGCCAGCAGCGACACACAGGCGGCTAATGAAAAACTGTTTTTT

J: TRBJ1-4
size: NA
D: TRBD1
V: TRBV19
CDR3: CASADRSNEKLFF
DNA: TGTGCCAGTGCGGACAGGAGTAATGAAAAACTGTTTTTT

J: TRBJ2-2
size: NA
D: NA
V: TRBV5-1
CDR3: CASSPSAGQNTGELFF
DNA: TGCGCCAGCAGCCCTTCGGCGGGGCAGAACACCGGGGAGCTGTTTTTT

J: TRBJ2-5
size: NA
D: NA
V: TRBV5-4
CDR3: CASSLGAGRQETQYF
DNA: TGTGCCAGCAGCTTGGGGGCAGGGAGGCAAGAGACCCAGTACTTC

J: TRBJ2-5
size: NA
D: TRBD1
V: TRBV5-1
CDR3: CASSLRAGGQETQYF
DNA: TGCGCCAGCAGCCTACGGGCAGGGGGACAAGAGACCCAGTACTTC

J: TRBJ2-5
size: once
D: NA
V: TRBV5-6
CDR3: CASSPGGIQETQYF
DNA: TGTGCCAGCAGCCCCGGAGGGATCCAAGAGACCCAGTACTTC

J: TRBJ1-1
size: NA
D: NA
V: TRBV18
CDR3: CASSEAGGGYTEAFF
DNA: TGTGCCAGCTCGGAGGCGGGGGGGGGATACACTGAAGCTTTCTTT

J: TRBJ1-4
size: NA
D: NA
V: TRBV7-9
CDR3: CASSFLATNEKLFF
DNA: TGTGCCAGCAGCTTCCTTGCAACTAATGAAAAACTGTTTTTT

J: TRBJ1-5
size: few
D: NA
V: TRBV19
CDR3: CASSRGIGTKAQHF
DNA: TGTGCCAGTAGTAGGGGTATTGGGACAAAAGCCCAGCATTTT

J: TRBJ1-2
size: NA
D: TRBD1
V: TRBV14
CDR3: CASSQDTTWTGGIFGYTF
DNA: TGTGCCAGCAGCCAAGATACCACGTGGACAGGGGGAATTTTTGGCTACACCTTC

J: TRBJ1-4
size: NA
D: TRBD1
V: TRBV6-6
CDR3: CASSYGQALNEKLFF
DNA: TGTGCCAGCAGTTACGGACAGGCCCTTAATGAAAAACTGTTTTTT

J: TRBJ2-2
size: many
D: NA
V: TRBV27
CDR3: CASSLPEFGELFF
DNA: TGTGCCAGCAGTTTGCCGGAGTTCGGGGAGCTGTTTTTT